The next 27 T cell receptor beta chains were all read from a single sample in a study of T cells in Graves' hyperthyroidism and ophthalmopathy. The source material, RNA transcripts, was used to amplify TCR beta CDR3 regions. During a first-round RT-PCR of the TCR CDR3, the HTBI primer set was used. One entry per CDR3 protein, called by TCRdb with MiXCR from the multiplex PCR reads. Of about 640,000 distinct CDR3 sequences in the sample, less than 25% were seen once. Specimen: blood. All receptors come from a man younger than 45 with Graves' ophthalmopathy.

This clonotype occurred a few times. The chain joins TRBV7-9 to TRBJ2-7; TRBD2 matches 9 bases. The CDR3 is 15 residues long. Germline assignment: CDR1 SEHNR and CDR2 FQNEAQ (reference sequence). V shed 1 base and J 1 base; nucleotides not matched to a gene: 2. The CDR3 protein is CASSLVTSGSYEQYF. For the CDR3, the DNA is TGTGCCAGCAGCTTAGTGACTAGCGGTTCCTACGAGCAGTACTTC.

This clonotype occurred many times. The J gene is TRBJ2-1, the V gene TRBV5-1; no clear D gene. Trimming pared 0 bases from V and 3 bases from J, leaving 7 bases between. CDR1 is SGHRS, CDR2 YFSETQ, per germline. The CDR3 runs 14 residues. CDR3 sequence: CASSLGLDYNEQFF. The DNA for the CDR3 is TGCGCCAGCAGCTTGGGTCTAGACTACAATGAGCAGTTCTTC.

This clonotype was seen at least ten times. V is TRBV13 and J is TRBJ1-5; the D gene is possibly TRBD1 (5 bases). In germline, CDR1 is PRHDT, CDR2 FYEKMQ (reference sequence). V lost 0 bases to trimming and J lost 4 bases, with 10 bases between them. The CDR3 totals 15 residues. The CDR3 DNA reads as TGTGCCAGCAGCTTAGGCGGGACCCTAAATCAGCCCCAGCATTTT. It codes for CASSLGGTLNQPQHF.

This clonotype appeared a few times. At one end, the junction sequence differs from germline, possibly due to a read error. The chain combines TRBV7-9 with TRBJ2-5; the match to TRBD1 covers 7 bases. The germline V gene encodes CDR1 SEHNR and CDR2 FQNEAQ (reference sequence). The CDR3 runs 14 residues. The CDR3 loop is CASNLGGGRETQYF. CDR3 in DNA: TGTGCCAGCAACTTAGGGGGCGGAAGAGAGACCCAGTACTTC.

The table lists this clonotype with a few counts. The V and J genes are TRBV6-5 and TRBJ2-7, with a possible D match to TRBD1 (6 bases). Trimming left V 1 base short and J 2 bases short, with 12 bases between. This CDR3 is 15 amino acids long. Per germline, CDR1 MNHEY and CDR2 SVGAGI. The CDR3 protein is CASSYYTQGAYEQYF. In DNA form, the CDR3 reads TGTGCCAGCAGTTACTACACACAGGGTGCCTACGAGCAGTACTTC.

This clonotype has at least ten counts. The CDR3 region is CASSFGAPGEQYF. CDR3 coding DNA: TGTGCCAGCAGTTTCGGGGCGCCGGGGGAGCAGTACTTC. The J gene is TRBJ2-7, the V gene TRBV28; D may be TRBD1 or TRBD2 (5 bases each). Deletions cut 3 bases from V and 7 bases from J, with 13 bases between. CDR1 and CDR2 (germline): MDHEN, SYDVKM. The CDR3 extends over 13 amino acids.

Many counts were recorded for this clonotype. J is TRBJ1-4 and V is TRBV28; 9 bases align to TRBD1. Losses at the gene ends were 5 bases for V and 8 bases for J; bases not matched to a gene: 6. This CDR3 is built from 14 residues. Germline values: CDR1 MDHEN, CDR2 SYDVKM. The CDR3 region has the DNA TGTGCCAGCAGTAACCACAGGGGGCGGGAAAAACTGTTTTTT. The encoded protein is CASSNHRGREKLFF.

In this sample, this clonotype turned up many times. The chain is built from TRBV30 and TRBJ2-7, with TRBD1 matching 8 bases. The CDR3 loop spans 15 amino acids. Germline V CDR1 and CDR2: GTSNPN, SVGIG (reference sequence). Trimming at V came to 1 base and at J to 3 bases, leaving 8 bases not matched to a gene. CDR3 in DNA: TGTGCCTGGAGTGGGAATGACAGGGGTCGCTACGAGCAGTACTTC. It is translated as CAWSGNDRGRYEQYF.

In regard to this clonotype: This is likely a read error, given that the CDR3 carries no conserved phenylalanine or tryptophan at its end. The rearrangement uses TRBV9 and TRBJ2-7, with a weak D call TRBD2 (5 bases). The germline V gene encodes CDR1 SGDLS and CDR2 YYNGEE. Deletions cut 0 bases from V and 1 base from J, with 8 bases between. The CDR3 has 14 residues. CDR3 amino acids: CASSVDGVSYEQYL. The CDR3 DNA reads TGTGCCAGCAGCGTAGACGGGGTTTCCTACGAGCAGTACCTC.

V usage is TRBV20-1 and J usage is TRBJ1-1, with a tentative D call TRBD1 (6 bases). The CDR3 length is 14 residues. Germline CDR1 is DFQATT and CDR2 is SNEGSKA (reference sequence). CDR3 region: CSHQGGGLNTEAFF. The CDR3, as DNA: TGCAGCCACCAAGGGGGGGGACTGAACACTGAAGCTTTCTTT.

This clonotype was observed a few times. The genes are TRBV9 and TRBJ1-2; 8 nucleotides align to TRBD1. CDR1 SGDLS and CDR2 YYNGEE come from the germline V gene. CDR3 size: 17 residues. V lost 3 bases to trimming and J lost 4 bases; unmatched junction nucleotides: 14. CDR3 protein: CASSGRPLTGEAYGYTF. In DNA, the CDR3 is TGTGCCAGCAGCGGCCGACCTTTGACAGGGGAGGCCTATGGCTACACCTTC. Supplemented by reference TRBV9 and TRBJ1-2, the full variable domain reads DSGVTQTPKHLITATGQRVTLRCSPRSGDLSVYWYQQSLDQGLQFLIQYYNGEERAKGNILERFSAQQFPDLHSELNLSSLELGDSALYFCASSGRPLTGEAYGYTFGSGTRLTVV.

The chain employs TRBV7-8 and TRBJ2-1, with D maybe TRBD2 (6 bases). Trimming took 6 bases from V and 4 from J, leaving 16 bases between them. The germline V gene encodes CDR1 SGHVS and CDR2 FQNEAQ. This CDR3 contains 15 residues. The CDR3 sequence: CASRLLASAYNEQFF. The CDR3 nucleotides read TGTGCCAGCAGACTACTGGCTAGCGCTTACAATGAGCAGTTCTTC.

At least ten counts were recorded for this clonotype. The chain has TRBV28 and TRBJ1-2; D is uncertain. V was shortened by 3 bases and J by 2 bases, with 13 bases between the two germline ends. The CDR3 sequence is 15 residues long. Germline V CDR1 and CDR2: MDHEN, SYDVKM. The CDR3 region has the DNA TGTGCCAGCAGTTTGTTTCGGGGATCCAACTATGGCTACACCTTC. Its protein product is CASSLFRGSNYGYTF.

This clonotype was counted at least ten times. This chain joins TRBV2 and TRBJ2-5; weak D call: TRBD1 (5 bases). Per the germline V gene, CDR1 is SNHLY and CDR2 is FYNNEI. Trimming removed 3 bases at V and 2 bases at J, with 13 bases between. The CDR3 is made up of 15 amino acids. DNA of the CDR3: TGTGCCAGCAGTGATAATTTGGCAGGGCAAGAGACCCAGTACTTC. It yields the protein CASSDNLAGQETQYF.

The chain has TRBV15 and TRBJ1-5; D is unresolved. From germline, CDR1 is LNHNV and CDR2 YYDKDF (reference sequence). The CDR3 length is 13 residues. Trimming stripped 3 bases from V and 0 bases from J, with 3 bases between. The chain's CDR3 is CATSSRSNQPQHF. CDR3 bases: TGTGCCACCAGCAGTCGTAGCAATCAGCCCCAGCATTTT. The variable domain in full, completed from reference TRBV15 and TRBJ1-5, reads DAMVIQNPRYQVTQFGKPVTLSCSQTLNHNVMYWYQQKSSQAPKLLFHYYDKDFNNEADTPDNFQSRRPNTSFCFLDIRSPGLGDTAMYLCATSSRSNQPQHFGDGTRLSIL.

This clonotype has a count of ten or more. This chain links TRBV11-2 with TRBJ2-5, with 7 bases that match TRBD1. Germline lookup yields CDR1 SGHAT and CDR2 FQNNGV. This CDR3 region has 17 residues. V was clipped by 5 bases and J by 0 bases; unmatched bases: 12. The CDR3 spells CASSQALDRRYQETQYF. CDR3 DNA sequence: TGTGCCAGCAGCCAAGCATTGGACAGGAGATACCAAGAGACCCAGTACTTC.

The genes are TRBV4-1 and TRBJ2-5; tentative D call: TRBD1 (5 bases). Germline-derived CDR1 and CDR2 are MGHRA and YSYEKL. Trimming shortened V by 6 bases and J by 3 bases, and 11 bases separated the two germline ends. The CDR3 has 13 residues. CDR3 residues: CASRRTSEETQYF. The CDR3 nucleotides are TGCGCCAGCAGACGGACAAGCGAAGAGACCCAGTACTTC.

The chain uses TRBV20-1 and TRBJ1-5; the match to TRBD1 covers 7 bases. The CDR3 is 16 residues long. V lost 2 bases, J lost 5 bases, and 12 bases stayed unmatched. Per germline, CDR1 DFQATT and CDR2 SNEGSKA (reference sequence). The CDR3 nucleotides read TGCAGTGCTAGATCGGACAGCTCAGGGGGTGATCAGCCCCAGCATTTT. Its protein is CSARSDSSGGDQPQHF.

This clonotype was seen only a few times. The CDR3 loop reads CASSQERTSGLNTGELFF. The DNA for the CDR3 is TGCGCCAGCAGCCAAGAACGGACTAGCGGGTTGAACACCGGGGAGCTGTTTTTT. The V and J genes are TRBV4-3 and TRBJ2-2; 11 bases fit TRBD2. Germline loops: CDR1 LGHNA, CDR2 YSLEER. V shed 0 bases and J 1 base; nucleotides not matched to a gene: 4. The length of the CDR3 is 18 residues.

V usage is TRBV28 and J usage is TRBJ2-3; D is possibly TRBD1 or TRBD2 (5 bases each). CDR1 is MDHEN, CDR2 SYDVKM, per germline. The V end lost 4 bases, the J end lost 0 bases, and 14 bases lay between the germline ends. This CDR3 is 16 amino acids long. CDR3 amino acids: CASSSPGTTSTDTQYF. CDR3 nucleotides: TGTGCCAGCAGTTCACCTGGGACCACAAGCACAGATACGCAGTATTTT.

This clonotype appeared a few times. This chain links TRBV27 with TRBJ2-2; no definite D call. This CDR3 region has 11 residues. V lost 7 bases, J lost 3 bases, and 3 bases lay in between. In germline, CDR1 is MNHEY, CDR2 SMNVEV (reference sequence). Here the CDR3 reads CASKYTGELFF. The CDR3 DNA reads TGTGCCAGCAAATACACCGGGGAGCTGTTTTTT.

This clonotype was counted ten times or more. The chain joins TRBV12-3 or TRBV12-4 to TRBJ1-2, with D possibly TRBD1 on 6 matching bases. V gave up 5 bases and J gave up 7 bases, with 17 bases separating them. This CDR3 has 14 residues. In nucleotides, the CDR3 is TGTGCCAGCAGTCCTACAGGGAGCGGTACTGGCTACACCTTC. Encoded protein: CASSPTGSGTGYTF.

This clonotype was recorded at least ten times. The rearrangement joins TRBV11-2 to TRBJ2-7, with D perhaps TRBD1 or TRBD2 (5 bases each). The CDR3 has 14 amino acids. CDR1 and CDR2 (germline): SGHAT, FQNNGV. With 5 bases removed from V and 3 bases from J, the gap between germline ends came to 14 bases. The CDR3, as DNA: TGTGCCAGCAGCCAGGGCCCAGAGGGCTACGAGCAGTACTTC. Translation: CASSQGPEGYEQYF.

The sample holds many counts of this clonotype. The rearrangement joins TRBV7-2 to TRBJ2-3; 8 nucleotides align to TRBD2. The V segment lost 1 base and the J segment 5 bases; nucleotides outside the gene matches: 8. The CDR3 totals 16 residues. CDR1 SGHTA and CDR2 FQGNSA come from the germline V gene. CDR3 protein: CASSLDRAGGRDTQYF. Here the CDR3 DNA reads TGTGCCAGCAGCTTAGACCGCGCGGGAGGACGAGATACGCAGTATTTT.

V and J are TRBV28 and TRBJ2-5; 9 bases map to TRBD1. The germline V gene has CDR1 MDHEN and CDR2 SYDVKM. The CDR3 totals 15 residues. V trimming: 3 bases; J trimming: 5 bases; junction bases outside the gene matches: 7. The CDR3 loop reads CASSFGGTGRETQYF. CDR3 in DNA: TGTGCCAGCAGTTTTGGAGGGACAGGGAGGGAGACCCAGTACTTC.

This clonotype was recorded many times. The chain recombines TRBV6-1 with TRBJ2-7; perhaps TRBD1 as D (6 bases). V was shortened by 5 bases and J by 4 bases, with 30 bases between the two germline ends. The germline gives CDR1 MNHNS, CDR2 SASEGT. This CDR3 spans 19 amino acids. Here the CDR3 reads CASSQVVGAYRDHLYEQYF. Written as DNA, the CDR3 is TGTGCCAGCAGTCAGGTCGTGGGGGCTTACAGGGACCACCTTTACGAGCAGTACTTC.

There are a few counts of this clonotype. The chain joins TRBV4-3 to TRBJ1-5; D is possibly TRBD1 (5 bases). The V gene's germline CDR1 is LGHNA and CDR2 YSLEER. This CDR3 comprises 17 residues. Trimming removed 4 bases from V and 0 bases from J, with 16 bases in between. The DNA for the CDR3 is TGCGCCAGCAGCCGAGTTTGGGGGACGGCTAGCAATCAGCCCCAGCATTTT. This translates into CASSRVWGTASNQPQHF.